These T cell receptor beta chains were read from a single sample in a study of cytomegalovirus exposure and HLA in healthy donors. The table came from immunoSEQ multiplex PCR; TCRdb's copy has only in-frame clones and leaves some out. This sample's clone table lists under 150,000 clones. The sample taken for sequencing was PBMCs. These receptors all stem from a woman between 35 and 50 years old in good health and CMV-seronegative. Both conserved end residues are part of each CDR3. Each record gives: J gene, D gene, V gene, CDR3 DNA, CDR3 protein. A D gene is named only where the DNA matches it firmly.

>TRBJ1-4|NA|TRBV2
TGTGCCAGCAGTGTCGAGGGGGTTGATGAAAAACTGTTTTTT
CASSVEGVDEKLFF
>TRBJ2-7|NA|TRBV7-9
TGTGCCAGCAGCTTAGTATCCCGGGGTTCCTACGAGCAGTACTTC
CASSLVSRGSYEQYF
>TRBJ1-2|NA|TRBV5-4
TGTGCCAGCAGCTCCCCCACAGGCCGAGCTAACTATGGCTACACCTTC
CASSSPTGRANYGYTF
>TRBJ2-5|NA|TRBV5-4
TGTGCCAGCAGTTCAGGGGACATGGAAGAGACCCAGTACTTC
CASSSGDMEETQYF
>TRBJ2-5|TRBD2|TRBV7-2
TGTGCCAGCAGCTTATTACTAGCGGGGGGCGGGGAAGAGACCCAGTACTTC
CASSLLLAGGGEETQYF
>TRBJ1-6|TRBD1|TRBV7-3
TGTGCCAGCAGCTTATGGGGCAGGGGGCCTGTTAATTCACCCCTCCACTTT
CASSLWGRGPVNSPLHF
>TRBJ1-5|NA|TRBV11-3
TGTGCCAGCAGCTTAGAGCGGACTCAGTATAGCAATCAGCCCCAGCATTTT
CASSLERTQYSNQPQHF
>TRBJ1-2|NA|TRBV6-1
TGTGCCAGCAGTGAAGAGGCGGCCTTGGGCTACACCTTC
CASSEEAALGYTF
>TRBJ1-2|NA|TRBV28
TGTGCCAGCAGCACCCAGTATGGCTACACCTTC
CASSTQYGYTF
>TRBJ2-3|TRBD1|TRBV2
TGTGCCAGCAGTGGGCCGCTGAGGGGGCCGGGCACAGATACGCAGTATTTT
CASSGPLRGPGTDTQYF
>TRBJ2-5|NA|TRBV11-2
TGTGCCAGCAGCAGGAGAGTAAGGGAGACCCAGTACTTC
CASSRRVRETQYF
>TRBJ1-3|NA|TRBV21-1
TGTGCCAGCACCCCGGGACTGGGAAACACCATATATTTT
CASTPGLGNTIYF
>TRBJ2-5|NA|TRBV9
TGTGCCAGCAGCCTGGGGGCAGGGTTGGGCCAAGAGACCCAGTACTTC
CASSLGAGLGQETQYF
>TRBJ2-7|TRBD1|TRBV7-2
TGTGCCAGCAGGTTACGTGGGACAGGATCTTCCTACGAGCAGTACTTC
CASRLRGTGSSYEQYF
>TRBJ2-3|NA|TRBV5-1
TGCGCCAGCAGCCACCGACAGACAGATACGCAGTATTTT
CASSHRQTDTQYF
>TRBJ2-2|NA|TRBV9
TGTGCCAGCAGCGTATTATTGGGGGCCGCGAACACCGGGGAGCTGTTTTTT
CASSVLLGAANTGELFF
>TRBJ2-5|TRBD2|TRBV7-2
TGTGCCAGCAGCCAGCGGGGAGGGCGCTTAGAGACCCAGTACTTC
CASSQRGGRLETQYF
>TRBJ2-3|NA|TRBV29-1
TGCAGCGACCTACAGGGGAGGACAGATACGCAGTATTTT
CSDLQGRTDTQYF
>TRBJ1-1|NA|TRBV4-3
TGCGCCAGCAGCCGGAGAGTGGACACTGAAGCTTTCTTT
CASSRRVDTEAFF
>TRBJ1-5|NA|TRBV28
TGTGCCAGCAGTTTAGCGGGCTTGGGCAATCAGCCCCAGCATTTT
CASSLAGLGNQPQHF
>TRBJ2-5|NA|TRBV6-5
TGTGCCAGCAGTTACTCGTGGACGGGACAAGAGACCCAGTACTTC
CASSYSWTGQETQYF
>TRBJ1-1|TRBD1|TRBV25-1
TGTGCCAGCAGTGAGGGGACAGGGATCGAAGCTTTCTTT
CASSEGTGIEAFF
>TRBJ1-4|NA|TRBV7-6
TGTGCCAGCAGCTCCCGGGACATTCATGAAAAACTGTTTTTT
CASSSRDIHEKLFF
>TRBJ1-3|TRBD1|TRBV11-2
TGTGCCAGCAGCTTATCCGGGACAGGGGCTGGAAACACCATATATTTT
CASSLSGTGAGNTIYF
>TRBJ2-3|TRBD2|TRBV5-5
TGTGCCAGCAGCTTGGGGGTCGGACTAGCGGGGGGAAGGACAGATACGCAGTATTTT
CASSLGVGLAGGRTDTQYF
>TRBJ2-5|NA|TRBV27
TGTGCCAGCAGTTTCAGGGTCCAAGAGACCCAGTACTTC
CASSFRVQETQYF
>TRBJ1-2|NA|TRBV15
TGTGCCACCAGCGTAACTTCTAACTATGGCTACACCTTC
CATSVTSNYGYTF
>TRBJ1-2|NA|TRBV14
TGTGCCAGCAGCCAGTCGGGATTTGGCGGCTACACCTTC
CASSQSGFGGYTF
>TRBJ1-1|NA|TRBV5-6
TGTGCCAGCAGCTTGGGCGGGTTAGGCACTGAAGCTTTCTTT
CASSLGGLGTEAFF
>TRBJ2-7|TRBD1|TRBV6-6
TGTGCCAGCAGACCGGGACAGTCCTACGAGCAGTACTTC
CASRPGQSYEQYF
>TRBJ1-1|TRBD1|TRBV18
TGTGCCAGCTCACCACGGGACAGGGGGTTTACTGAAGCTTTCTTT
CASSPRDRGFTEAFF
>TRBJ1-5|NA|TRBV5-8
TGTGCCAGCACCAGATATCAGCCCCAGCATTTT
CASTRYQPQHF
>TRBJ1-1|NA|TRBV14
TGTGCCAGCAGCCAGTACAGGTTTGAAGCTTTCTTT
CASSQYRFEAFF
>TRBJ1-5|NA|TRBV6-6
TGTGCCAGCAGTTACGCGGATAGCAATCAGCCCCAGCATTTT
CASSYADSNQPQHF
>TRBJ2-2|TRBD2|TRBV7-7
TGTGCTAGCAGCACGACTAGCGAGGTGGGGGAGCTGTTTTTT
CASSTTSEVGELFF
>TRBJ1-5|TRBD1|TRBV19
TGTGCCAGTAGTCCCGCGAGACAGGGATCGACTCGGGCCTTTCATCAGCCCCAGCATTTT
CASSPARQGSTRAFHQPQHF
>TRBJ1-2|NA|TRBV2
TGTGCCAGCACGCGGGGGGCCTATGGCTACACCTTC
CASTRGAYGYTF
>TRBJ2-7|NA|TRBV28
TGTGCCAGCAGCACCGCGCTTCCTTACGAGCAGTACTTC
CASSTALPYEQYF
>TRBJ2-2|NA|TRBV29-1
TGCAGCGCAAGCAGGGGGAACACCGGGGAGCTGTTTTTT
CSASRGNTGELFF
>TRBJ1-2|TRBD1|TRBV28
TGTGCCAGCACCCGAGGGGGACAGGGGGCGGATGGCTACACCTTC
CASTRGGQGADGYTF
>TRBJ2-7|TRBD2|TRBV18
TGTGCCAGCTCACCACCTAAACTAGCGGGGGCCTCCTACGAGCAGTACTTC
CASSPPKLAGASYEQYF
>TRBJ1-2|TRBD1|TRBV19
TGTGCCAGTAGTAACCGGGACAGGGGAACAGCTGGCTACACCTTC
CASSNRDRGTAGYTF
>TRBJ2-7|NA|TRBV5-6
TGTGCCAGCAGCATTACAGGGGGGGATTCCTACGAGCAGTACTTC
CASSITGGDSYEQYF
>TRBJ1-1|TRBD1|TRBV2
TGTGCCAGGGGGGGATCAAGGGGGCGCGGGGAAGCTTTCTTT
CARGGSRGRGEAFF
>TRBJ2-7|TRBD1|TRBV27
TGTGCCAGCAGTTTCTACCCCGACAGGGCCCCCTACGAGCAGTACTTC
CASSFYPDRAPYEQYF
>TRBJ2-3|TRBD2|TRBV29-1
TGCAGCGTTGAATGGGGGGGGGTAGATACGCAGTATTTT
CSVEWGGVDTQYF
>TRBJ1-1|NA|TRBV5-8
TGTGCCAGCAGCCCGAGGACAGCTTCCATGAACACTGAAGCTTTCTTT
CASSPRTASMNTEAFF